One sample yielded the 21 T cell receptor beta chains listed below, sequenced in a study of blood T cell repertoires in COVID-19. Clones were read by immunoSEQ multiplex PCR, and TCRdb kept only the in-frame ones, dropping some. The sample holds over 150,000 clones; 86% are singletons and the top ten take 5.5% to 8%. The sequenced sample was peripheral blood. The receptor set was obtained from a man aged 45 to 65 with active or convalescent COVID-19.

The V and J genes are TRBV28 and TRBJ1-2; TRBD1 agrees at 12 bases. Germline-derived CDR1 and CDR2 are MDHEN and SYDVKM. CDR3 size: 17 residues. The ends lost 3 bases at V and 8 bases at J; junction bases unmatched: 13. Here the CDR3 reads CASSLGTGGVGIRGYTF. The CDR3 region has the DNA TGTGCCAGCAGTTTGGGGACAGGGGGCGTTGGGATAAGGGGCTACACCTTC.

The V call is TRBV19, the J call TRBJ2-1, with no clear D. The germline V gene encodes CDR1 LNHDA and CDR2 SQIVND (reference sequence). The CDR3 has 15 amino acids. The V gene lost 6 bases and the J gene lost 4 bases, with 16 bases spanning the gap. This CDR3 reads CASSSRHSAYNEQFF. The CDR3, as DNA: TGTGCCAGTAGCTCACGACACTCAGCTTACAATGAGCAGTTCTTC.

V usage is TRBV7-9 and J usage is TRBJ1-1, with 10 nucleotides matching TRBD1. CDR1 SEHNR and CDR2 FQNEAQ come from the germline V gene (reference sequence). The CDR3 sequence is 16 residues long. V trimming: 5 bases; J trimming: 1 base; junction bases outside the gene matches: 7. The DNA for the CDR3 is TGTGCCAGCAGCGAGAGGACAGGGGGGTCGAACACTGAAGCTTTCTTT. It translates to CASSERTGGSNTEAFF.

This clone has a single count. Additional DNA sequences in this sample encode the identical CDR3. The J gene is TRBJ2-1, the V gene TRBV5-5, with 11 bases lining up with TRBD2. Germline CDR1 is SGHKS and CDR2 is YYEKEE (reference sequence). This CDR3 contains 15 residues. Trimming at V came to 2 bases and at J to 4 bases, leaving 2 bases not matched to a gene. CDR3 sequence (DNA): TGTGCCAGCAGCTTCCGACTAGCGGGGTACAATGAGCAGTTCTTC. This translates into CASSFRLAGYNEQFF.

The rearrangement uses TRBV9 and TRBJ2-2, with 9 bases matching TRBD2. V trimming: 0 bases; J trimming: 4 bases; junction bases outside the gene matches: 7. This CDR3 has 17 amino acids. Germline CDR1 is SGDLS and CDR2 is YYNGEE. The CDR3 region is CASSVDPAGGSTGELFF. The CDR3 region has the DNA TGTGCCAGCAGCGTAGATCCAGCGGGAGGAAGCACCGGGGAGCTGTTTTTT.

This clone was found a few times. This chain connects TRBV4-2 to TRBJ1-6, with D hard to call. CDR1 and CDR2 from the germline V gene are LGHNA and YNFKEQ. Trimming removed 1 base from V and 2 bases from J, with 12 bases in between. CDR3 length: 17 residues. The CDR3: CASSQASGSPYNSPLHF. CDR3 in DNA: TGTGCCAGCAGCCAAGCATCGGGTTCACCCTATAATTCACCCCTCCACTTT.

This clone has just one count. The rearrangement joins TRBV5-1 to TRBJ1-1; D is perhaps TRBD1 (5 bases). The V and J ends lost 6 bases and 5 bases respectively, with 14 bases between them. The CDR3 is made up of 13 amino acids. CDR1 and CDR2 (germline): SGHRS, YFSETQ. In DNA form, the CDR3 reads TGCGCCAGCACCTTTAGGGAGGGGACTGAAGCTTTCTTT. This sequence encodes CASTFREGTEAFF.

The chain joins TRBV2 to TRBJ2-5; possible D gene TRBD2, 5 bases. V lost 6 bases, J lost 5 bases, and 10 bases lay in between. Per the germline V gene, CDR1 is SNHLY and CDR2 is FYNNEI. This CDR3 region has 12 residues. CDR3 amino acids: CASSPRRETQYF. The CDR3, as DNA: TGTGCCAGCAGCCCTAGGAGGGAGACCCAGTACTTC.

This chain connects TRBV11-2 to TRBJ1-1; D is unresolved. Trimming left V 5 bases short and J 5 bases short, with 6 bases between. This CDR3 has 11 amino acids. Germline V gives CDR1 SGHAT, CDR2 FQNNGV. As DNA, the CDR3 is TGTGCCAGCAGCCCCCGGACTGAAGCTTTCTTT. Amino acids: CASSPRTEAFF.

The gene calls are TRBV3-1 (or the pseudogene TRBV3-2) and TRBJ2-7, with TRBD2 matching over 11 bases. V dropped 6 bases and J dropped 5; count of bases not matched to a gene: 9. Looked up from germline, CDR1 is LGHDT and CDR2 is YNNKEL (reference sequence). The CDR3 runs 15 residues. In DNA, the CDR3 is TGTGCCAGCAGACCTGAGCTAGCGGGAGGCCACGAGCAGTACTTC. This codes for CASRPELAGGHEQYF.

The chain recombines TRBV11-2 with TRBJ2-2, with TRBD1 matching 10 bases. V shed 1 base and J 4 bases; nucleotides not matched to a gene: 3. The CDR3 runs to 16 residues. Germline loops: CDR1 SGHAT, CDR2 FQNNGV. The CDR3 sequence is CASSLVGTGATGELFF. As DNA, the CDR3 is TGTGCCAGCAGCTTAGTAGGGACAGGGGCCACCGGGGAGCTGTTTTTT.

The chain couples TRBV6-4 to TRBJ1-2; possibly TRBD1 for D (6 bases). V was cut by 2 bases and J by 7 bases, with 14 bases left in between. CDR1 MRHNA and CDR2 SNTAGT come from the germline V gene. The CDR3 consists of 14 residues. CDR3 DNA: TGTGCCAGCAGTGACGCGGGGGGCGCGACTGGCTACACCTTC. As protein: CASSDAGGATGYTF.

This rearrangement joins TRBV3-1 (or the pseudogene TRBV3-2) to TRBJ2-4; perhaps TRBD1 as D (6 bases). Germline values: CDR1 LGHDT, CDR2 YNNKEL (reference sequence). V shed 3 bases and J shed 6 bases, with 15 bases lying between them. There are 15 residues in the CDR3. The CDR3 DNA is TGTGCCAGCAGCCAGCAAATCATACAGGGAAACATTCAGTACTTC. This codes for CASSQQIIQGNIQYF.

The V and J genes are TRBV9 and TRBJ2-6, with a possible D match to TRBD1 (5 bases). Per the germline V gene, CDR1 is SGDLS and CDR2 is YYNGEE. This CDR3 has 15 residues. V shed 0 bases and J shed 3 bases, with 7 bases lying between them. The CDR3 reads CASSVVTGGANVLTF. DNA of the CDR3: TGTGCCAGCAGCGTAGTAACAGGTGGGGCCAACGTCCTGACTTTC. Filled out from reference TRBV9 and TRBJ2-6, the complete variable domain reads DSGVTQTPKHLITATGQRVTLRCSPRSGDLSVYWYQQSLDQGLQFLIQYYNGEERAKGNILERFSAQQFPDLHSELNLSSLELGDSALYFCASSVVTGGANVLTFGAGSRLTVL.

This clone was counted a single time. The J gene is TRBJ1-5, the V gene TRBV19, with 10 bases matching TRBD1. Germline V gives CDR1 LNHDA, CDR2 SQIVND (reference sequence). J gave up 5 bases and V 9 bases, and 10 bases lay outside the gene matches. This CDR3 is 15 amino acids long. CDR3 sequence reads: CASETGTGVHQPQHF. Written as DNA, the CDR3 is TGTGCCAGCGAGACCGGGACAGGGGTACATCAGCCCCAGCATTTT.

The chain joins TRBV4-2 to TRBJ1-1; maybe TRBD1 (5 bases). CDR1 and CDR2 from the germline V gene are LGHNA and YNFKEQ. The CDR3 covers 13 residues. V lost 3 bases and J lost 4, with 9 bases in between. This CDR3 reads CASSQGQVTEAFF. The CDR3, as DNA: TGTGCCAGCAGCCAGGGGCAGGTCACTGAAGCTTTCTTT.

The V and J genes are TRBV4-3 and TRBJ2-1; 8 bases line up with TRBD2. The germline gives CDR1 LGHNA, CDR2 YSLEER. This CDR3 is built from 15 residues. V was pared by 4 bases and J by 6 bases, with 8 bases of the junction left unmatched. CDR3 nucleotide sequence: TGCGCCAGCAGCCGCGGGAGGACCGCGGGCAATGAGCAGTTCTTC. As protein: CASSRGRTAGNEQFF.

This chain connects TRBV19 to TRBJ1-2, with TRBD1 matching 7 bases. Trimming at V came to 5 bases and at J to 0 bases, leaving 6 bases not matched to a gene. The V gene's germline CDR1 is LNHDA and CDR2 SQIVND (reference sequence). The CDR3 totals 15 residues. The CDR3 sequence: CASSLTGSTNYGYTF. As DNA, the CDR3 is TGTGCCAGTAGTCTGACAGGGTCCACTAACTATGGCTACACCTTC. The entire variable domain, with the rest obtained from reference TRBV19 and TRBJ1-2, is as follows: DGGITQSPKYLFRKEGQNVTLSCEQNLNHDAMYWYRQDPGQGLRLIYYSQIVNDFQKGDIAEGYSVSREKKESFPLTVTSAQKNPTAFYLCASSLTGSTNYGYTFGSGTRLTVV.

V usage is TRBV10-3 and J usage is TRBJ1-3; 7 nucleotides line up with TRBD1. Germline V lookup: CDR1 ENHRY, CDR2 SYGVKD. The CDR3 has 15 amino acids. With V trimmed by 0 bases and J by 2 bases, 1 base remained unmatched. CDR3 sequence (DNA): TGTGCCATCAGTGAGTCGCAGGGGGCTGGAAACACCATATATTTT. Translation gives CAISESQGAGNTIYF.

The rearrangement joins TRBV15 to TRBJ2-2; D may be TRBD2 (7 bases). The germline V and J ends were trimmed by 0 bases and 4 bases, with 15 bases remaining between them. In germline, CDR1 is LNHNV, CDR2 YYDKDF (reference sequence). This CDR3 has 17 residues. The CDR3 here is CATSRDPPRGGTGELFF. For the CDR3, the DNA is TGTGCCACCAGCAGAGATCCTCCGAGGGGGGGCACCGGGGAGCTGTTTTTT.

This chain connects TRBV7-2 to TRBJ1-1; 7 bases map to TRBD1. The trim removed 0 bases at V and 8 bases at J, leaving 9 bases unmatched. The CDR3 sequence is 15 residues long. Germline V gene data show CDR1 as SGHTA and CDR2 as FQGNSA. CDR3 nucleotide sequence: TGTGCCAGCAGCTTAGCGACAGGGTCAGTAGGGGAAGCTTTCTTT. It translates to CASSLATGSVGEAFF.